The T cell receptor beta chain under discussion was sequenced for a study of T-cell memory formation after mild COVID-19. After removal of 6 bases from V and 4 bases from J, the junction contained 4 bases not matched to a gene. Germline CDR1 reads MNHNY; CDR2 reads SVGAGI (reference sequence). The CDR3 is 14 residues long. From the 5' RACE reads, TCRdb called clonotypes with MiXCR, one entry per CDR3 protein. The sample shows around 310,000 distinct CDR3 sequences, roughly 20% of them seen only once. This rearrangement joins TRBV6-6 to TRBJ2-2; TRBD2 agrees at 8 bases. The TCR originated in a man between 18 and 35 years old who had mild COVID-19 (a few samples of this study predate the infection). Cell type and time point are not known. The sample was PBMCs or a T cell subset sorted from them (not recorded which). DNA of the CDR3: TGTGCCAGCAGAGCCCGGGGGGGCACCGGGGAGCTGTTTTTT. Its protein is CASRARGGTGELFF.